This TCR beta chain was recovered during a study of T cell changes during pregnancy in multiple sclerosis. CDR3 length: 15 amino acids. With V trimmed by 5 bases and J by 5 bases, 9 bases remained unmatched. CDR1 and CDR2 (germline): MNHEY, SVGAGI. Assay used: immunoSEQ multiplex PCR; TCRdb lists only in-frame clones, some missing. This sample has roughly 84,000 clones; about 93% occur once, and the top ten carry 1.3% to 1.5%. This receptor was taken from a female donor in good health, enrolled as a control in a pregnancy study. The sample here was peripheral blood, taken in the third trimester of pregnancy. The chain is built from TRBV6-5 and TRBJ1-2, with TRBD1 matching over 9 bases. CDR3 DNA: TGTGCCAGCAGTACGGGACAGGGATTGTTATATGGCTACACCTTC. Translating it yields CASSTGQGLLYGYTF.